This TCR beta chain was captured in a study of graft-versus-host responses after intestinal transplantation. Study overall: All recipients were given anti-thymocyte globulin induction, and tacrolimus and steroids were then administered for around three years. Study results and limitations: Recipient marrow contained GvH clones, some of which appeared first in ileum or blood.

Irradiated stimulators labeled with violet dye, some 200,000 in number, were plated with some 200,000 CFSE-labeled responders. Sorted cells were CFSE-low CD3+CD4+ or CD3+CD8+ proliferating responders. Germline trimming cut 8 bases from V and 0 bases from J; bases unmatched to any gene: 2. CDR3 length: 13 residues. The germline gives CDR1 GTSNPN, CDR2 SVGIG (reference sequence). The table came from immunoSEQ multiplex PCR; TCRdb's copy has only in-frame clones and leaves some out. The repertoire includes about 6,900 clones, roughly a third of them detected once, and approximately 6% sits in the top ten.

The sequence came from a human patient who was an organ donor for intestinal transplantation. Sequenced material: alloreactive CD8+ T cells from a mixed lymphocyte reaction culture, taken before transplantation. As for subset: CFSE-low proliferating T cells sorted from approximately 6-day pre-transplant mixed lymphocyte reaction (GvH or HvG direction). This sequence joins TRBV30 and TRBJ2-3; 10 bases align to TRBD1. The CDR3 bases are TGTGCCGGACAGGGGGGGAGCACAGATACGCAGTATTTT. As protein: CAGQGGSTDTQYF.